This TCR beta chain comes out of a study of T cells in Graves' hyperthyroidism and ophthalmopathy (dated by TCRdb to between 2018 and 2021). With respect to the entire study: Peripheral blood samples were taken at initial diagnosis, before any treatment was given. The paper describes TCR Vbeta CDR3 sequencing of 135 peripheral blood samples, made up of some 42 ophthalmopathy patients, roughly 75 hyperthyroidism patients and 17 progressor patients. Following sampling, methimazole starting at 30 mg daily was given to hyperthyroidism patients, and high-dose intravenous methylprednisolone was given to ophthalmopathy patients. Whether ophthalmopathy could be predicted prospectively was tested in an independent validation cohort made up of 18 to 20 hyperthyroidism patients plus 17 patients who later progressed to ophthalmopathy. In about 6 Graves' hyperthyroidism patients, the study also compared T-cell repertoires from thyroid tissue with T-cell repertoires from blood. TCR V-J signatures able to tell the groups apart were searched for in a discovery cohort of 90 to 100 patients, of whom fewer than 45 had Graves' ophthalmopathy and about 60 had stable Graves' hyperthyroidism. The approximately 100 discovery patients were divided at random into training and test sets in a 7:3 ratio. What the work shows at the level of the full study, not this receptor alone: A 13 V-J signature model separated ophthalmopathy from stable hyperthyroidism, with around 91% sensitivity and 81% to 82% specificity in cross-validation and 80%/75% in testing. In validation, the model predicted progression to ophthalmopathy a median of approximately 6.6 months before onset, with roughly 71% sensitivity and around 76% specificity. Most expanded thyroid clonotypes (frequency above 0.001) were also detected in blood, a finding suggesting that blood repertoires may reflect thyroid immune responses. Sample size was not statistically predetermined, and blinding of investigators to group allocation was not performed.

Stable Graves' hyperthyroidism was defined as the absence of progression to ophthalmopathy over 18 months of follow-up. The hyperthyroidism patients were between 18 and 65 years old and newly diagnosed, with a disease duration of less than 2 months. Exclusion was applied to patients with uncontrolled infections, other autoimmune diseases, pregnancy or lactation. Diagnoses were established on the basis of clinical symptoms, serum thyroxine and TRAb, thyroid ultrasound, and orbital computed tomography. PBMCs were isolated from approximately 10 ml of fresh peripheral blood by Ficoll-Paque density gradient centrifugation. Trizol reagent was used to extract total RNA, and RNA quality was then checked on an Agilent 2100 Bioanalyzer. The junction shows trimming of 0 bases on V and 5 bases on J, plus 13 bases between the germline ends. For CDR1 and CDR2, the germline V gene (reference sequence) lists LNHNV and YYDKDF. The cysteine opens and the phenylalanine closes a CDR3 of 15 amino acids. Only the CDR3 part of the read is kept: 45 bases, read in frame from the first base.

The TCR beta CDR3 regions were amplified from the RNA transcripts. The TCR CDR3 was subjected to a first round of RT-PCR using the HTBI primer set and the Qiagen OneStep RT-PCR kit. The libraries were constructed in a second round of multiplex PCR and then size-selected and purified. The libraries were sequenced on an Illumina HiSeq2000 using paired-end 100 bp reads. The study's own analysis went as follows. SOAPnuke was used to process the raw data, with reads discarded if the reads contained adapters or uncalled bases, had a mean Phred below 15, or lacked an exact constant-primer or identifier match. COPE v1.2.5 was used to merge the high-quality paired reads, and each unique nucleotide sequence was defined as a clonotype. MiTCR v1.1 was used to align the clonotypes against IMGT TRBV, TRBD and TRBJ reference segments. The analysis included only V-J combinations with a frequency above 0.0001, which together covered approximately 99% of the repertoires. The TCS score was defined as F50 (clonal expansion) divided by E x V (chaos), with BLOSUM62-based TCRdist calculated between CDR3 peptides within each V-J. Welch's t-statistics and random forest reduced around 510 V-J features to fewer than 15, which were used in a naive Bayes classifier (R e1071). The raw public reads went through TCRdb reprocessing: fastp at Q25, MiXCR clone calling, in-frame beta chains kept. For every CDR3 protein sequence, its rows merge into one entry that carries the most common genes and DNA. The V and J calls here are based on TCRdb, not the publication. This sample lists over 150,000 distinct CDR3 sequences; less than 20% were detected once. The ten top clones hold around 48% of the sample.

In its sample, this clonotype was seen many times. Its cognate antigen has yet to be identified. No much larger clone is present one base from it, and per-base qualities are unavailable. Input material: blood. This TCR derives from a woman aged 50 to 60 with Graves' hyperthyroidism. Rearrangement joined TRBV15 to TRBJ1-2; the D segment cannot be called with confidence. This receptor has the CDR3 CATSRDERPLYGYTF. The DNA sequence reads TGTGCCACCAGCAGAGATGAGAGACCCCTATATGGCTACACCTTC.